This is a list of T cell receptor beta chains from one sample in a study of cytomegalovirus exposure and HLA in healthy donors. Sequencing used immunoSEQ multiplex PCR; TCRdb keeps in-frame clones, though not all of them. The data show 210,000 or so clones, just under 80% seen once. The specimen was PBMCs. The receptors originated from a boy aged 5-17 years in good health and CMV-seronegative. Both conserved end residues are part of each CDR3. The D gene is left open where the match is weak. The size of a clone is reported for some rows only, either as once, few or many, or as a class for expanded clones.

J	D	V	size	CDR3	DNA
TRBJ1-4	.	TRBV7-2	.	CASSLETGWKLFF	TGTGCCAGCAGCTTAGAGACGGGGTGGAAACTGTTTTTT
TRBJ2-7	TRBD2	TRBV27	.	CASSLLAGGHEQYF	TGTGCCAGCAGTTTACTAGCGGGGGGCCACGAGCAGTACTTC
TRBJ1-1	.	TRBV7-8	few	CASSLTSTDTRAEAFF	TGTGCCAGCAGCCTAACTTCGACAGACACTCGCGCTGAAGCTTTCTTT
TRBJ2-3	TRBD2	TRBV6-5	.	CASTTLAGDTDTQYF	TGTGCCAGCACAACACTAGCGGGAGACACAGATACGCAGTATTTT
TRBJ1-6	TRBD1	TRBV10-3	.	CAISEPYRDRGNSPLHF	TGTGCCATCAGTGAGCCTTACCGGGACAGGGGGAATTCACCCCTCCACTTT
TRBJ2-7	.	TRBV12-1	.	CASNLAGDIDEQYF	TGTGCCAGCAACCTTGCGGGAGATATCGACGAGCAGTACTTC
TRBJ1-1	.	TRBV11-2	once	CASSPMGRGYTEAFF	TGTGCCAGCAGCCCCATGGGGAGGGGATACACTGAAGCTTTCTTT
TRBJ2-4	.	TRBV7-2	.	CASSLDLNIQYF	TGTGCCAGCAGCCTGGACTTAAACATTCAGTACTTC
TRBJ1-4	TRBD1	TRBV2	.	CASSSGQLPTNEKLFF	TGTGCCAGCAGCTCGGGACAGCTACCAACTAATGAAAAACTGTTTTTT
TRBJ2-3	.	TRBV5-1	.	CASSFLGQTPYF	TGCGCCAGCAGCTTTCTAGGACAAACGCCGTATTTT
TRBJ1-4	TRBD1	TRBV19	.	CASSIQGAEKLFF	TGTGCCAGTAGTATCCAGGGGGCGGAAAAACTGTTTTTT
TRBJ1-5	.	TRBV30	.	CAWDLARQGRNSNQPQHF	TGTGCCTGGGACCTGGCCCGTCAGGGCCGTAATAGCAATCAGCCCCAGCATTTT
TRBJ2-7	.	TRBV18	.	CASSPVSSEQYF	TGTGCCAGCTCACCTGTATCCAGCGAGCAGTACTTC
TRBJ1-1	.	TRBV5-4	.	CASRTSRQDRNTEAFF	TGTGCCAGCAGGACCTCCCGACAGGATAGGAACACTGAAGCTTTCTTT
TRBJ2-5	.	TRBV4-2	once	CASSQGAGWETQYF	TGTGCCAGCAGCCAAGGTGCGGGGTGGGAGACCCAGTACTTC
TRBJ2-1	TRBD2	TRBV19	few	CASSRTSGDAYNEQFF	TGTGCCAGTAGTAGGACTAGCGGGGATGCCTACAATGAGCAGTTCTTC
TRBJ1-2	TRBD1	TRBV10-2	.	CAQRASGQPNYGYTF	TGCGCCCAGCGGGCATCGGGACAGCCAAACTATGGCTACACCTTC
TRBJ1-5	.	TRBV30	.	CAWSVTENQPQHF	TGTGCCTGGAGTGTAACAGAAAATCAGCCCCAGCATTTT
TRBJ2-7	.	TRBV11-2	few	CASSRNRVPYEQYF	TGTGCCAGCAGCCGAAACAGGGTGCCCTACGAGCAGTACTTC
TRBJ1-2	.	TRBV6-5	once	CASSYRVTDGYTF	TGTGCCAGCAGTTACCGTGTGACAGATGGCTACACCTTC
TRBJ2-7	TRBD2	TRBV7-2	few	CASSLGGRGYEQYF	TGTGCCAGCAGCTTAGGCGGGAGGGGATACGAGCAGTACTTC
TRBJ2-5	TRBD1	TRBV18	.	CASSPLTGTGEETQYF	TGTGCCAGCTCACCGCTAACCGGGACAGGGGAGGAGACCCAGTACTTC
TRBJ1-4	.	TRBV2	.	CASNRVTNEKLFF	TGTGCCAGTAACAGGGTAACTAATGAAAAACTGTTTTTT
TRBJ2-1	TRBD2	TRBV7-3	.	CASSSPQGAAGGVHEQFF	TGTGCCAGCAGCTCACCCCAAGGGGCAGCGGGGGGGGTCCATGAGCAGTTCTTC
TRBJ1-5	.	TRBV7-9	.	CASSLTDQPQHF	TGTGCCAGCAGCTTAACGGATCAGCCCCAGCATTTT
TRBJ1-1	.	TRBV11-2	few	CASSIARGGWNTEAFF	TGTGCCAGCAGCATAGCCCGGGGGGGCTGGAACACTGAAGCTTTCTTT
TRBJ2-2	.	TRBV2	once	CASSGPAANTGELFF	TGTGCCAGCAGTGGACCAGCGGCGAACACCGGGGAGCTGTTTTTT
TRBJ2-3	TRBD2	TRBV6-5	few	CASRSGLAGTDTQYF	TGTGCCAGCAGGAGCGGACTAGCGGGCACAGATACGCAGTATTTT
TRBJ2-3	TRBD1	TRBV30	few	CAWSELTGNTQYF	TGTGCCTGGAGTGAACTGACAGGGAATACGCAGTATTTT
TRBJ2-1	TRBD1	TRBV28	.	CASSLIGTGLYNEQFF	TGTGCCAGCAGTTTAATTGGGACAGGGCTTTACAATGAGCAGTTCTTC
TRBJ1-1	TRBD1	TRBV11-3	.	CASSPGQGEIRNTEAFF	TGTGCCAGCAGCCCGGGACAGGGGGAAATTAGGAACACTGAAGCTTTCTTT
TRBJ2-7	.	TRBV4-1	.	CASSPGQPSYEQYF	TGCGCCAGCAGCCCCGGACAGCCCTCCTACGAGCAGTACTTC
TRBJ2-6	.	TRBV5-1	.	CASSFSGTGANVLTF	TGCGCCAGCAGCTTCTCAGGTACTGGGGCCAACGTCCTGACTTTC
TRBJ1-3	.	TRBV18	.	CASSLTGRSGNTIYF	TGTGCCAGCTCCCTAACAGGGCGCTCCGGAAACACCATATATTTT
TRBJ1-2	TRBD1	TRBV6-5	.	CASRMPGQPCCYTF	TGTGCCAGCAGGATGCCGGGACAGCCTTGTTGCTACACCTTC
TRBJ1-1	.	TRBV19	.	CASSLPTGRGAEAFF	TGTGCCAGTAGTCTCCCGACAGGCAGGGGAGCTGAAGCTTTCTTT
TRBJ2-5	.	TRBV30	.	CAWTQGETQYF	TGTGCCTGGACGCAGGGAGAGACCCAGTACTTC
TRBJ2-5	TRBD1	TRBV2	.	CASSGPYRGRGETQYF	TGTGCCAGCAGTGGCCCCTACAGGGGGCGAGGGGAGACCCAGTACTTC
TRBJ2-3	TRBD1	TRBV29-1	.	CSAGTGKTDTQYF	TGCAGCGCTGGGACAGGGAAAACAGATACGCAGTATTTT
TRBJ2-2	.	TRBV6-6	.	CASSTTGELFF	TGTGCCAGCAGTACTACCGGGGAGCTGTTTTTT
TRBJ1-5	.	TRBV6-1	.	CASSELQGNQPQHF	TGTGCCAGCAGTGAATTACAGGGCAATCAGCCCCAGCATTTT
TRBJ2-1	TRBD1	TRBV11-1	.	CASSSLQGSYNEQFF	TGTGCCAGCAGCTCGTTACAGGGGTCCTACAATGAGCAGTTCTTC